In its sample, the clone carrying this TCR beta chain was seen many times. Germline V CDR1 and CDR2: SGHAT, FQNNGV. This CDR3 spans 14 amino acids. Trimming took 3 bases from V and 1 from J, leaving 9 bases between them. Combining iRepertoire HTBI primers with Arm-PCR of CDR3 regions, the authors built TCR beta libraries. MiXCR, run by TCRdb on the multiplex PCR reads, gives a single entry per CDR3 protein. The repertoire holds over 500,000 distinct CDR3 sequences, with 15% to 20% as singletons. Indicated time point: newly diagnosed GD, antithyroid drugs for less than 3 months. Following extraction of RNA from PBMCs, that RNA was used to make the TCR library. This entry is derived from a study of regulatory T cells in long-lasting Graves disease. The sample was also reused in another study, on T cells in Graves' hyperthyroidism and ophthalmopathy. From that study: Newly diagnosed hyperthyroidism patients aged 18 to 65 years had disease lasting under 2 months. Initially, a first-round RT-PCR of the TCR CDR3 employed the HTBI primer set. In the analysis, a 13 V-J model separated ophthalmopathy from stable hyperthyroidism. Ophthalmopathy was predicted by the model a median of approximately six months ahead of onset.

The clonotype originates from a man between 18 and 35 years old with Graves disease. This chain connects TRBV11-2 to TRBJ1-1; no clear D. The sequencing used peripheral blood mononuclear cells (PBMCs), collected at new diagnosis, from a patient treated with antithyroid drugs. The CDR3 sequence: CASSFDLPNTEAFF. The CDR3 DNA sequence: TGTGCCAGCAGCTTTGATTTACCGAACACTGAAGCTTTCTTT.